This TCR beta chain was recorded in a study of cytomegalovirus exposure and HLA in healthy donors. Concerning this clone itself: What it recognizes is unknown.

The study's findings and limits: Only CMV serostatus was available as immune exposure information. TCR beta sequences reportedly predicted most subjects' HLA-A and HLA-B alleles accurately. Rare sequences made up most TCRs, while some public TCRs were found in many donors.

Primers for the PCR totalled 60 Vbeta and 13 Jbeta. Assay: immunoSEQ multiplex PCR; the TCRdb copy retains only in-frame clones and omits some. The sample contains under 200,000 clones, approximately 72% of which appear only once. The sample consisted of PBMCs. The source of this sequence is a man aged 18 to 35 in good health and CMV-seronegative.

The CDR3 spells CASSAAGPLGYTF. CDR3 bases: TGTGCCAGCAGTGCTGCGGGGCCCCTCGGCTACACCTTC. The rearrangement links TRBV11-2 to TRBJ1-2; D may be TRBD1 (5 bases). The germline CDR1 and CDR2 sequences are SGHAT and FQNNGV. The CDR3 runs 13 residues. The ends were cut back, 6 bases at V and 8 bases at J, with 16 bases in the middle.